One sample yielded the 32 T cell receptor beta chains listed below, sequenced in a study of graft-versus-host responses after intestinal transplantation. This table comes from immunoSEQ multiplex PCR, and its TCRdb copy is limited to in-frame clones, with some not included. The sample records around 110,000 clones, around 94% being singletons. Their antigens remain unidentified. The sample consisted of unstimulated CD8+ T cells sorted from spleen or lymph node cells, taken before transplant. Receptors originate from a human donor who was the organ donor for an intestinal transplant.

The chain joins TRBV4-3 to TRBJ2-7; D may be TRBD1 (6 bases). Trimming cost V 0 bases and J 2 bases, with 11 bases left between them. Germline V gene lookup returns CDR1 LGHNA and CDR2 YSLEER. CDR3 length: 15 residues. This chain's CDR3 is CASSQEAGEPYEQYF. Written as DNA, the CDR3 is TGCGCCAGCAGCCAAGAGGCAGGGGAACCCTACGAGCAGTACTTC.

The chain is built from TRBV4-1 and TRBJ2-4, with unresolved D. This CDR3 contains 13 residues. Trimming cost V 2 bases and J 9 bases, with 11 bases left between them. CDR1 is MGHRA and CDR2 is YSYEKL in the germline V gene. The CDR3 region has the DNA TGCGCCAGCAGCCAACCGGGCGGCCGCATTCAGTACTTC. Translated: CASSQPGGRIQYF.

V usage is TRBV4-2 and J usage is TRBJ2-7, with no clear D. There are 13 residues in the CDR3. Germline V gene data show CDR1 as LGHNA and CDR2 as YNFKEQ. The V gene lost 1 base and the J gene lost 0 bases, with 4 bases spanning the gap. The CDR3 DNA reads TGTGCCAGCAGCCAAGGTAACTCCTACGAGCAGTACTTC. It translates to CASSQGNSYEQYF.

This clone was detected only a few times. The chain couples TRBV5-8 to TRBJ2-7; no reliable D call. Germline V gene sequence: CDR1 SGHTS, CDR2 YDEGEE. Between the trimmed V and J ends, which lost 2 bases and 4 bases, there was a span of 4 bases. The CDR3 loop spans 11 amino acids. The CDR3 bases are TGTGCCAGCAGCTTAGGTTACGAGCAGTACTTC. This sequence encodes CASSLGYEQYF.

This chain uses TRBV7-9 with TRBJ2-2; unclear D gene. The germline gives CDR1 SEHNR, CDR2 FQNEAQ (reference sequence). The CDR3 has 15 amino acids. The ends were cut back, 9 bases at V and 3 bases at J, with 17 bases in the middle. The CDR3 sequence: CARSYGGIYTGELFF. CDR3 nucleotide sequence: TGTGCCAGGTCCTACGGTGGGATTTACACCGGGGAGCTGTTTTTT.

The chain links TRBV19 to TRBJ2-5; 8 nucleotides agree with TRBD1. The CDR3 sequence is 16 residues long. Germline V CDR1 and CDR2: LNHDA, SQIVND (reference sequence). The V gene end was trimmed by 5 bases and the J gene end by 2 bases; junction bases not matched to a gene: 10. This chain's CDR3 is CASSPDRAVAQETQYF. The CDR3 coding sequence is TGTGCCAGTAGTCCGGACAGGGCGGTAGCTCAAGAGACCCAGTACTTC.

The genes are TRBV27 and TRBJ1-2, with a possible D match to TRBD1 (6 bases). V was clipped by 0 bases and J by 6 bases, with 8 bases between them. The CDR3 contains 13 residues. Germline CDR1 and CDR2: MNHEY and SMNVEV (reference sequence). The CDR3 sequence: CASSLSGGDGYTF. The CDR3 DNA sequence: TGTGCCAGCAGTTTATCTGGGGGCGATGGCTACACCTTC.

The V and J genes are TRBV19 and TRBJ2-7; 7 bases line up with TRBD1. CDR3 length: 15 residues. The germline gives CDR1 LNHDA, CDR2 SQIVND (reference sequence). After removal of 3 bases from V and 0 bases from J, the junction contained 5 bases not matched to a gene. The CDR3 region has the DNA TGTGCCAGTAGTATGGCCGGGGACAGCTCCTACGAGCAGTACTTC. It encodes CASSMAGDSSYEQYF.

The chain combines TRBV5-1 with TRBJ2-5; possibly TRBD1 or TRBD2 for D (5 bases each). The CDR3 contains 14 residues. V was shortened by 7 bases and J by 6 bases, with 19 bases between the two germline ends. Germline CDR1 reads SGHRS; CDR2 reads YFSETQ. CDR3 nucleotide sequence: TGCGCCAGCCGGGGACCCCGAGATGGGAAGACCCAGTACTTC. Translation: CASRGPRDGKTQYF.

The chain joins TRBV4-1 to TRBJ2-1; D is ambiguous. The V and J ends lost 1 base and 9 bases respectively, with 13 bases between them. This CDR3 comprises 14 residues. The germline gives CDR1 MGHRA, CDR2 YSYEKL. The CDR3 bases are TGCGCCAGCAGCCAAGGCCTTCTCATGGCTGAGCAGTTCTTC. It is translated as CASSQGLLMAEQFF.

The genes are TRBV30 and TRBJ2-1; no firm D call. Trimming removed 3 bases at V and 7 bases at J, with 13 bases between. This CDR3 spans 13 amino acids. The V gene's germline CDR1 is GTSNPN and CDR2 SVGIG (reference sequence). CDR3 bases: TGTGCCTGGAGCGGGCCTGTCCCGAATGAGCAGTTCTTC. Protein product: CAWSGPVPNEQFF.

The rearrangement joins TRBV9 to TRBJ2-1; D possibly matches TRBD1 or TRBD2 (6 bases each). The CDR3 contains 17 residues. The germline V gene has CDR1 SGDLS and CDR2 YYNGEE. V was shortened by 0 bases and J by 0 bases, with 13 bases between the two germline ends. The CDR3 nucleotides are TGTGCCAGCAGCGTAGCGGGGGCTCTAAGCTCCTACAATGAGCAGTTCTTC. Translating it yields CASSVAGALSSYNEQFF.

For the CDR3, the DNA is TGTGCCAGCAGTGTTCCAGGGTTTGGCTACACCTTC. This codes for CASSVPGFGYTF. V gene TRBV6-5 combines with J gene TRBJ1-2; D might be TRBD1 (5 bases). Germline assignment: CDR1 MNHEY and CDR2 SVGAGI. Trimming took off 5 bases at V and 7 bases at J, with 11 bases between the two ends. This CDR3 has 12 amino acids.

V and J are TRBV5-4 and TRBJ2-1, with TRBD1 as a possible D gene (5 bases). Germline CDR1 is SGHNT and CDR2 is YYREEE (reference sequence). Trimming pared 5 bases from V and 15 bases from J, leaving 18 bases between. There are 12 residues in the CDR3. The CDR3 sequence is CASSQGLGFWFF. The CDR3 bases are TGTGCCAGCAGTCAGGGTTTAGGTTTCTGGTTCTTC.

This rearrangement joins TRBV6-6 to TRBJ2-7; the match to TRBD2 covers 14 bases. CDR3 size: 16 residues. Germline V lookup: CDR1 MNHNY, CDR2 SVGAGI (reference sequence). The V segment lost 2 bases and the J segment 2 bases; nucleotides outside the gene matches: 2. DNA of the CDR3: TGTGCCAGCAGTTACGGACTAGCGGGAGGCCCCTACGAGCAGTACTTC. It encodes CASSYGLAGGPYEQYF.

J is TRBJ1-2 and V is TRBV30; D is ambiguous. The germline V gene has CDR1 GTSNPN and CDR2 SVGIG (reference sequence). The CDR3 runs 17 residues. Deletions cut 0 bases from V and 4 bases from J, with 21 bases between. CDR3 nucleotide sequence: TGTGCCTGGAGTGTACGGGGTCGGGGTTCCCTCTCCTATGGCTACACCTTC. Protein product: CAWSVRGRGSLSYGYTF.

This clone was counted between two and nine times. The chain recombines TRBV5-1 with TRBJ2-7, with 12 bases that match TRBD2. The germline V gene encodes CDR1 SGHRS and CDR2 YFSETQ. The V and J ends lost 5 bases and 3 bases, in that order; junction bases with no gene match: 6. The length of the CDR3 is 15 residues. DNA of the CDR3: TGCGCCAGCAGTCCTAGCGGGAGGGAAGTCTACGAGCAGTACTTC. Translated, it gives CASSPSGREVYEQYF.

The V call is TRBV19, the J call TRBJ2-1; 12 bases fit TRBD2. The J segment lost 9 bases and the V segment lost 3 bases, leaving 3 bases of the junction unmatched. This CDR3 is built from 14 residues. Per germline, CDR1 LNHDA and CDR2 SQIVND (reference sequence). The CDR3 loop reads CASSIWTSGIEQFF. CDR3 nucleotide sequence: TGTGCCAGTAGTATCTGGACTAGCGGGATTGAGCAGTTCTTC.

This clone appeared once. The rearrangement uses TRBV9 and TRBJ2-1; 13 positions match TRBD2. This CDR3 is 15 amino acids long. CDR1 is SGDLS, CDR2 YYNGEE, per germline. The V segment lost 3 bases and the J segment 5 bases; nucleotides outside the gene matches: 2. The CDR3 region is CASSEGTSGNNEQFF. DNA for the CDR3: TGTGCCAGCAGCGAGGGGACTAGCGGGAACAATGAGCAGTTCTTC.

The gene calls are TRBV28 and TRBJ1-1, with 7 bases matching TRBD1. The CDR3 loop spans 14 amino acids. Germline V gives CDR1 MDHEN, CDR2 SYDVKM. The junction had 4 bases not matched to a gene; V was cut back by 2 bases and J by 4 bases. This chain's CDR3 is CASSLGQEGTEAFF. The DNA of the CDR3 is TGTGCCAGCAGTTTAGGACAGGAAGGCACTGAAGCTTTCTTT.

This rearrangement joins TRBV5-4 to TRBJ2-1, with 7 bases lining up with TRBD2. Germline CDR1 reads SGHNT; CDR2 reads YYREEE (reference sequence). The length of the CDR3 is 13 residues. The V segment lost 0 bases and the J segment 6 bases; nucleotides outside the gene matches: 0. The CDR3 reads CASSLASGNEQFF. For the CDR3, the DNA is TGTGCCAGCAGCTTGGCTAGCGGCAATGAGCAGTTCTTC.

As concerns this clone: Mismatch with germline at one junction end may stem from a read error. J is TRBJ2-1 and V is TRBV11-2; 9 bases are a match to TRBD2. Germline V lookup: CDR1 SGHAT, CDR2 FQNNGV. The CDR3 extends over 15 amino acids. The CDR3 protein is CASSFSSGSSSEQLF. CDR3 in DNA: TGTGCCAGCAGCTTCAGTAGCGGGAGTAGTAGTGAGCAGCTCTTC. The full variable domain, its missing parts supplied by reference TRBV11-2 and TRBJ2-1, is EAGVAQSPRYKIIEKRQSVAFWCNPISGHATLYWYQQILGQGPKLLIQFQNNGVVDDSQLPKDRFSAERLKGVDSTLKIQPAKLEDSAVYLCASSFSSGSSSEQLFGPGTRLTVL.

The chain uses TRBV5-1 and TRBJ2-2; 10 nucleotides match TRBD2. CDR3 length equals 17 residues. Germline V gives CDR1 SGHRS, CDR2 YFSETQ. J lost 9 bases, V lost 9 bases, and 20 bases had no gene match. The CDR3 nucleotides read TGCGCCACCCTAGTCACTTCTAGCGGGAGACCACACCGGGAGCTGTTTTTT. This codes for CATLVTSSGRPHRELFF. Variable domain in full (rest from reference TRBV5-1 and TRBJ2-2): KAGVTQTPRYLIKTRGQQVTLSCSPISGHRSVSWYQQTPGQGLQFLFEYFSETQRNKGNFPGRFSGRQFSNSRSEMNVSTLELGDSALYLCATLVTSSGRPHRELFFGEGSRLTVL.

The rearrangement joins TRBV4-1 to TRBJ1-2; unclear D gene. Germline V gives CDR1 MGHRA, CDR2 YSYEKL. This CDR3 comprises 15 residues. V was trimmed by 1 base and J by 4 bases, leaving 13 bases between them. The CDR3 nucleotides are TGCGCCAGCAGCCAAGGGGCAGATCCTGGCTATGGCTACACCTTC. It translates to CASSQGADPGYGYTF.

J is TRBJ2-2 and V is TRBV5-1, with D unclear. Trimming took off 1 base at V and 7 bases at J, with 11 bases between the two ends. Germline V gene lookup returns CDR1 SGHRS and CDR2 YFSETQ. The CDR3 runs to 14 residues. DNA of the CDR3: TGCGCCAGCAGCTTGATACTGGGCGGCGGGGAGCTGTTTTTT. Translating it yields CASSLILGGGELFF.

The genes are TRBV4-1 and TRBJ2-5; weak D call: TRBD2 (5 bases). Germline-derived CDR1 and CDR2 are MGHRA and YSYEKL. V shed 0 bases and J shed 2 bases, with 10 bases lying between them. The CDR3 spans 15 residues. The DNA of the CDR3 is TGCGCCAGCAGCCAAGACCCCAGACTACAAGAGACCCAGTACTTC. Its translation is CASSQDPRLQETQYF.

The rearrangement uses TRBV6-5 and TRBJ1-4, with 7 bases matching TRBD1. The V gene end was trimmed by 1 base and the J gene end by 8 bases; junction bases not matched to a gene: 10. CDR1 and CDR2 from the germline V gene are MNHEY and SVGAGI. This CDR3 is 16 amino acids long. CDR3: CASSYYPTGLLEKLFF. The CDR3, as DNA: TGTGCCAGCAGTTACTACCCGACAGGGCTCTTGGAAAAACTGTTTTTT.

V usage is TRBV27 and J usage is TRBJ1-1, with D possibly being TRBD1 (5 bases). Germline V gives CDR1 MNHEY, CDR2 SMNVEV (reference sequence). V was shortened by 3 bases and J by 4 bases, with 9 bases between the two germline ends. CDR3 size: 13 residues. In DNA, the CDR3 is TGTGCCAGCAGTTTTCGGGGCCTCACTGAAGCTTTCTTT. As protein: CASSFRGLTEAFF.

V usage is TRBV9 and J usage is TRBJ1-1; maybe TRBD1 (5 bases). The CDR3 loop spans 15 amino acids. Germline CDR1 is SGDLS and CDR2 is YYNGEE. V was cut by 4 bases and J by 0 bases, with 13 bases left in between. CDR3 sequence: CASSPWGNMNTEAFF. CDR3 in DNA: TGTGCCAGCAGCCCCTGGGGGAATATGAACACTGAAGCTTTCTTT.

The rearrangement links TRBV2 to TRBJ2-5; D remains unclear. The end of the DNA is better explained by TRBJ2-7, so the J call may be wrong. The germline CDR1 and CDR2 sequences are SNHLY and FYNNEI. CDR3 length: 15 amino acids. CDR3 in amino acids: CASSEAPDLAYEQYF. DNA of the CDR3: TGTGCCAGCAGTGAAGCGCCGGACCTAGCCTACGAGCAGTACTTC.

The CDR3 DNA reads TGTGCCAGCAGCCCCCCAATGTTCGAGACCCAGTACTTC. It codes for CASSPPMFETQYF. The V and J genes are TRBV7-9 and TRBJ2-5; D gene ambiguous. Germline loops: CDR1 SEHNR, CDR2 FQNEAQ (reference sequence). This CDR3 has 13 residues. V lost 5 bases and J lost 5, with 12 bases in between.

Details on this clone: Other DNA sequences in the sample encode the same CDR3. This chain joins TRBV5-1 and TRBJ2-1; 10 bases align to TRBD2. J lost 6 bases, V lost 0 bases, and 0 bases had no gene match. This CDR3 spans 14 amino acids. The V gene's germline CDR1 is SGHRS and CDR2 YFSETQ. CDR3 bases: TGCGCCAGCAGCTTGGGACTAGCGGGCAATGAGCAGTTCTTC. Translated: CASSLGLAGNEQFF.